Listed below are T cell receptor beta chains from one sample, sequenced in a study of CD8+CD57+ T cells in acquired aplastic anemia. TCRdb fed the reads into MiXCR, producing one record per CDR3 protein. The table shows some 410,000 distinct CDR3 sequences, with about two thirds occurring only once. Material for sequencing was sorted CD4+, CD8+, or CD8+CD57+ T cells (not recorded which) from PBMCs. The source of these receptors is a human donor in good health, serving as a control. Each CDR3 is given with its conserved first and last residue. The D gene is left open where the match is weak. Some rows have no size entry. The others give once, few or many, or a class for an expanded clone.

>many|TRBV3-2|TRBJ2-5|-
TGTGCCAGCAGCCAAGAGGCTAAAGAGACCCAGTACTTC
CASSQEAKETQYF
>once|TRBV25-1|TRBJ1-2|-
TGTGCCAGCGGTGGCAACGTGGACTATGGCTACACCTTC
CASGGNVDYGYTF
>-|TRBV7-2|TRBJ1-5|TRBD1
TGTGCCAGCAGCTTGGGGACAGCGACGAATCAGCCCCAGCATTTT
CASSLGTATNQPQHF
>-|TRBV20-1|TRBJ1-1|-
TGCAGTGCCGCGGGCCGACAAGGGGTCACTGAAGCTTTCTTT
CSAAGRQGVTEAFF
>many|TRBV12-3/TRBV12-4|TRBJ2-2|-
TGTGCCAGCAGTTTAGGGTCGGGGGCCCAGAACACCGGGGAGCTGTTTTTT
CASSLGSGAQNTGELFF
>few|TRBV29-1|TRBJ2-7|-
TGCAGCGCCGAGCAAGAGGGGGTCGAGCAGTACTTC
CSAEQEGVEQYF
>few|TRBV7-8|TRBJ2-7|-
TGTGCCAGCAGCTTATATCAGGGGAGCTCCTACGAGCAGTACTTC
CASSLYQGSSYEQYF
>-|TRBV19|TRBJ1-2|-
TGTACCAGTAGTCCCAATATTAACGGCTACACCTTC
CTSSPNINGYTF
>-|TRBV12-5|TRBJ1-4|-
TGTGCTAGTGGTTTGGCGGCTAATGAAAAACTGTTTTTT
CASGLAANEKLFF
>-|TRBV7-8|TRBJ2-2|-
TGTGCCAGCAGTACAAGGAACGCCGGGGAGCTGCTTTTT
CASSTRNAGELLF
>-|TRBV7-8|TRBJ1-1|-
TGTGCCAGCAGCCTGGGGCGAAACTGGCACACTGACGCTTACTTT
CASSLGRNWHTDAYF
>-|TRBV29-1|TRBJ1-2|-
TGCAGCGGTTATCGGTCAGGGCTCCATGGCTACACCTTC
CSGYRSGLHGYTF
>many|TRBV7-2|TRBJ2-3|-
TGTGCCAGCAGCTTAGGCACAGATACGCAGTATTTT
CASSLGTDTQYF
>-|TRBV11-2|TRBJ1-6|-
TGTGCCAGCAGCTTAGACGGAGGTTCCCTCCACTTT
CASSLDGGSLHF
>once|TRBV13|TRBJ2-6|-
TGTGCCAGCAGCCACAGGGACGTCCTGACTTTC
CASSHRDVLTF
>-|TRBV10-1|TRBJ2-7|TRBD1
TGCGCCAGCAGGAGCGTGGACAGGGTGGCCTACGAGCAGTACTTC
CASRSVDRVAYEQYF